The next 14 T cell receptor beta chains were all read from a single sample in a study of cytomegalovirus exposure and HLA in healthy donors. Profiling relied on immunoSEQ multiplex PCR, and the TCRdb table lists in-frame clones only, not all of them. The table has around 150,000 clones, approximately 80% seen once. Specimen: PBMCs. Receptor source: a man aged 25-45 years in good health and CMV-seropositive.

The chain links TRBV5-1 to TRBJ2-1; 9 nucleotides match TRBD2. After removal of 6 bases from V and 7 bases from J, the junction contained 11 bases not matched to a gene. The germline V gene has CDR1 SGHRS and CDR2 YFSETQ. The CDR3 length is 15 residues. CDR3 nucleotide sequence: TGCGCCAGCAACCCCGTAGCGGGGGTAAAGAATGAGCAGTTCTTC. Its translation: CASNPVAGVKNEQFF.

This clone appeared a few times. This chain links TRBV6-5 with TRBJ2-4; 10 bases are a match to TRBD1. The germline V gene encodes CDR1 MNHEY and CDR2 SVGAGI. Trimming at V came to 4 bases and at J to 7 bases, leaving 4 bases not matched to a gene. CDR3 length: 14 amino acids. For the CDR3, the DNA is TGTGCCAGCAGTTTGTTGGGACAGGGGAACATTCAGTACTTC. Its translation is CASSLLGQGNIQYF.

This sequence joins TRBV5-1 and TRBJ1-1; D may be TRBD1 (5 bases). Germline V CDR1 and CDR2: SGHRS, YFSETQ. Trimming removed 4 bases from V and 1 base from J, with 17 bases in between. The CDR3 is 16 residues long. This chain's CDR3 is CASSIRRRGPNTEAFF. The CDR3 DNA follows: TGCGCCAGCAGCATCCGGAGGCGGGGCCCGAACACTGAAGCTTTCTTT.

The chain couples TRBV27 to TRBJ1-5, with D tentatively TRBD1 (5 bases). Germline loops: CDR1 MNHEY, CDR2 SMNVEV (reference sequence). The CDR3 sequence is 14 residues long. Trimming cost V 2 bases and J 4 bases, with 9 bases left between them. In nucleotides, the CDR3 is TGTGCCAGCAGTTTAGGCGGGGGGAATCAGCCCCAGCATTTT. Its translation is CASSLGGGNQPQHF.

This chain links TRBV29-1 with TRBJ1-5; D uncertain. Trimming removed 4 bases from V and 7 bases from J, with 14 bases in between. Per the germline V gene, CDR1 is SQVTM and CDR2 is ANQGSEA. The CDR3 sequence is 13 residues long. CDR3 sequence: CSVVASRGQPQHF. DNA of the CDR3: TGCAGCGTTGTAGCCTCCCGGGGACAGCCCCAGCATTTT.

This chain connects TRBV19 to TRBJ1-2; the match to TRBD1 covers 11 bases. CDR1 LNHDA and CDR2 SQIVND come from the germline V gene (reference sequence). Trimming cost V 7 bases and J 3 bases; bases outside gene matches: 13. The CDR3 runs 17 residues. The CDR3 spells CASTGDRGFISDYGYTF. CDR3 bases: TGTGCCAGTACCGGGGACAGGGGGTTTATATCTGACTATGGCTACACCTTC.

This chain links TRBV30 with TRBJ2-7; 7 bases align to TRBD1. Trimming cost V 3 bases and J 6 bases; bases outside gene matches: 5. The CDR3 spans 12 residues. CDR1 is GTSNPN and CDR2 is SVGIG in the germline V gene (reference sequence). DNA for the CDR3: TGTGCCTGGAGCGCGGCAGGGGGCGAGCAGTACTTC. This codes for CAWSAAGGEQYF.

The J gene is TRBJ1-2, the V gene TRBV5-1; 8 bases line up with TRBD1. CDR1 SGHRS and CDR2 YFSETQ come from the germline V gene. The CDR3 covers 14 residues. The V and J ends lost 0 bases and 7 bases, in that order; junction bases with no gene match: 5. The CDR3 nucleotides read TGCGCCAGCAGCTTGGGACAGGGGAGGTTTGGCTACACCTTC. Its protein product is CASSLGQGRFGYTF.

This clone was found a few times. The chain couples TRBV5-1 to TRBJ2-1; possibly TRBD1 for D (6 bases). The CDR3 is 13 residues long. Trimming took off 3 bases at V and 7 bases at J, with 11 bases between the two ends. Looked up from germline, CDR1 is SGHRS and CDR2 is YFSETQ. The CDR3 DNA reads TGCGCCAGCAGCTCTAACCAGGGGAATGAGCAGTTCTTC. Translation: CASSSNQGNEQFF.

Here the CDR3 DNA reads TGTGCCAGCAGCCCCACCGGGACAGGGGGCACGAACACCATATATTTT. It is translated as CASSPTGTGGTNTIYF. The chain uses TRBV7-3 and TRBJ1-3, with 12 positions matching TRBD1. From germline, CDR1 is SGHTA and CDR2 FQGTGA. With 5 bases clipped from V and 7 bases from J, the junction kept 9 bases outside the gene matches. This CDR3 spans 16 amino acids.

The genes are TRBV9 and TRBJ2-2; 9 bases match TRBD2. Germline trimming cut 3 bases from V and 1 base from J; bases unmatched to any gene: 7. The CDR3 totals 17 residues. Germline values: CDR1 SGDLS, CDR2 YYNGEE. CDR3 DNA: TGTGCCAGCAGCGCGCCCATGACTAGCGGGAACACCGGGGAGCTGTTTTTT. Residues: CASSAPMTSGNTGELFF.

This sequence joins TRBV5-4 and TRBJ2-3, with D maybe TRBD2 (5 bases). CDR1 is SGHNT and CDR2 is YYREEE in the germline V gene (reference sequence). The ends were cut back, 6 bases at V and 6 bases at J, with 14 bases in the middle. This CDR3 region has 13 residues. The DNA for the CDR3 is TGTGCCAGCACCCTGGGAGCGGTGGATACGCAGTATTTT. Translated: CASTLGAVDTQYF.

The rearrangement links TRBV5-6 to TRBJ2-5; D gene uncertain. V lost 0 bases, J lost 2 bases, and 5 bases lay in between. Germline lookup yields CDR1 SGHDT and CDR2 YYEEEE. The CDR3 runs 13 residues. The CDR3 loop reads CASSLAPQETQYF. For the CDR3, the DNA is TGTGCCAGCAGCTTGGCCCCGCAAGAGACCCAGTACTTC. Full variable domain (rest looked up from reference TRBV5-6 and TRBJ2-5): DAGVTQSPTHLIKTRGQQVTLRCSPKSGHDTVSWYQQALGQGPQFIFQYYEEEERQRGNFPDRFSGHQFPNYSSELNVNALLLGDSALYLCASSLAPQETQYFGPGTRLLVL.

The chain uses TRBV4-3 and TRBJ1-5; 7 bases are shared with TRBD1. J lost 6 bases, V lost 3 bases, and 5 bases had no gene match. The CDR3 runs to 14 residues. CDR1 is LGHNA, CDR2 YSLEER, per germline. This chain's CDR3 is CASSQGQSRQPQHF. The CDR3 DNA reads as TGCGCCAGCAGCCAGGGACAGTCCCGTCAGCCCCAGCATTTT.